Sequencing of this T cell receptor (beta chain) was carried out in a study of radiotherapy plus CTLA-4 blockade in lung cancer. The V end lost 4 bases, the J end lost 7 bases, and 20 bases lay between the germline ends. Germline values: CDR1 SGDLS, CDR2 YYNGEE. The CDR3 runs to 15 residues. The assay was immunoSEQ multiplex PCR, and TCRdb's table has in-frame clones only and misses some. This sample has roughly 58,000 clones, with approximately 84% found just once. General study results and limits: Dynamics of early blood T cell clones, together with interferon-beta, were reportedly the best predictors of response.

As concerns this clone: Its antigen is not identified.

The sequencing used peripheral blood, collected from a patient treated with radiotherapy plus ipilimumab. The J gene is TRBJ1-2, the V gene TRBV9, with D tentatively TRBD1 (5 bases). This receptor was identified in a human donor with non-small cell lung cancer whose response to radiotherapy plus ipilimumab could not be evaluated. The CDR3 sequence is CASSPTDSPWSGYTF. The CDR3 coding sequence is TGTGCCAGCAGCCCCACCGACAGTCCCTGGTCTGGCTACACCTTC.